These 30 T cell receptor beta chains were sequenced from one sample in a study of cytomegalovirus exposure and HLA in healthy donors. 60 Vbeta and 13 Jbeta primers were used in PCR. Using immunoSEQ multiplex PCR, the repertoire was profiled, and TCRdb retains in-frame clones only, with some absent. The data show fewer than 150,000 clones, around 78% seen once. Sample: PBMCs. These receptors came from a woman aged 40-49 years in good health and CMV-seropositive.

V usage is TRBV5-5 and J usage is TRBJ2-7; maybe TRBD1 (6 bases). Germline values: CDR1 SGHKS, CDR2 YYEKEE (reference sequence). V was pared by 4 bases and J by 0 bases, with 14 bases between. This CDR3 is 15 amino acids long. The CDR3: CASSPRTESSYEQYF. CDR3 sequence (DNA): TGTGCCAGCAGCCCCCGGACAGAGAGCTCCTACGAGCAGTACTTC. The full variable domain, in which reference TRBV5-5 and TRBJ2-7 provide the parts outside the CDR3, is DAGVTQSPTHLIKTRGQQVTLRCSPISGHKSVSWYQQVLGQGPQFIFQYYEKEERGRGNFPDRFSARQFPNYSSELNVNALLLGDSALYLCASSPRTESSYEQYFGPGTRLTVT.

The chain is built from TRBV18 and TRBJ2-5; D unresolved. Judging by the DNA end, TRBJ2-7 fits better; the J call may be wrong. The CDR3 length is 14 residues. Germline V CDR1 and CDR2: KGHSH, LQKENI. CDR3 in amino acids: CASSPLADSYEQYF. The CDR3 DNA reads TGTGCCAGCTCACCACTTGCGGATTCCTACGAGCAGTACTTC.

The chain combines TRBV5-1 with TRBJ2-3, with D unresolved. Germline V gives CDR1 SGHRS, CDR2 YFSETQ. This CDR3 has 15 amino acids. Trimming left V 0 bases short and J 2 bases short, with 10 bases between. This CDR3 is CASSLGSSTTDTQYF. Written as DNA, the CDR3 is TGCGCCAGCAGCTTGGGGAGCTCGACCACAGATACGCAGTATTTT.

The V and J genes are TRBV19 and TRBJ1-4; no firm D call. CDR1 is LNHDA and CDR2 is SQIVND in the germline V gene (reference sequence). V lost 3 bases and J 4 bases, leaving 9 bases between the germline ends. The CDR3 runs to 14 residues. The CDR3 bases are TGTGCCAGTAGTATGAACAGCTTTAATGAAAAACTGTTTTTT. The encoded protein is CASSMNSFNEKLFF.

CDR3 DNA: TGTGCCAGCAGCCCACAGGGTTTTTTAGGTTCACCCCTCCACTTT. This sequence encodes CASSPQGFLGSPLHF. The V call is TRBV7-8, the J call TRBJ1-6; D perhaps matches TRBD1 (6 bases). Germline CDR1 SGHVS, CDR2 FQNEAQ. The V end was cut by 5 bases, the J end by 9 bases, with 17 bases between. The length of the CDR3 is 15 residues.

The chain employs TRBV7-9 and TRBJ2-1, with 10 positions matching TRBD1. CDR1 and CDR2 from the germline V gene are SEHNR and FQNEAQ (reference sequence). The CDR3 has 16 amino acids. J gave up 3 bases and V 1 base, and 3 bases lay outside the gene matches. The CDR3 nucleotides are TGTGCCAGCAGCTTAGTGGGGACAGGGGTCTACAATGAGCAGTTCTTC. It translates to CASSLVGTGVYNEQFF.

DNA of the CDR3: TGTGCCAGCAGTGAATGGAGGATTCCGGATTCACCCCTCCACTTT. Its protein is CASSEWRIPDSPLHF. The chain couples TRBV6-1 to TRBJ1-6, with D hard to call. CDR3 length: 15 amino acids. Trimming took off 2 bases at V and 8 bases at J, with 13 bases between the two ends. Germline V lookup: CDR1 MNHNS, CDR2 SASEGT.

V gene TRBV4-1 combines with J gene TRBJ2-5, with 7 bases that match TRBD2. The DNA end is more similar to TRBJ2-7, so the J call may be wrong. CDR1 and CDR2 from the germline V gene are MGHRA and YSYEKL. The CDR3 runs 15 residues. CDR3 DNA: TGCGCCAGCAGCCAAGTGGGAGGGAGCTCCTACGAGCAGTACTTC. The encoded protein is CASSQVGGSSYEQYF.

V is TRBV15 and J is TRBJ1-5; D is undetermined. The CDR3 is made up of 16 amino acids. Germline lookup yields CDR1 LNHNV and CDR2 YYDKDF (reference sequence). V gave up 5 bases and J gave up 3 bases, with 17 bases separating them. This CDR3 is CATSPRRYGPNQPQHF. The CDR3, as DNA: TGTGCCACCAGCCCCCGGAGGTACGGGCCCAATCAGCCCCAGCATTTT.

This chain links TRBV28 with TRBJ1-5, with 7 nucleotides matching TRBD1. Unmatched junction bases numbered 11, after V lost 5 bases and J lost 4 bases. CDR3 length: 16 amino acids. The germline V gene encodes CDR1 MDHEN and CDR2 SYDVKM. Here the CDR3 reads CASSLRPGGRNQPQHF. For the CDR3, the DNA is TGTGCCAGCAGTCTACGGCCAGGGGGGAGGAATCAGCCCCAGCATTTT.

The chain uses TRBV5-1 and TRBJ2-2; maybe TRBD1 (5 bases). Trimming pared 0 bases from V and 6 bases from J, leaving 12 bases between. CDR3 length: 15 residues. The germline CDR1 and CDR2 sequences are SGHRS and YFSETQ. CDR3 nucleotide sequence: TGCGCCAGCAGCTTGGCTCTAGGGGCGGCCGGGGAGCTGTTTTTT. Its protein is CASSLALGAAGELFF.

The chain uses TRBV27 and TRBJ2-7; TRBD2 might be the D (6 bases). CDR1 is MNHEY and CDR2 is SMNVEV in the germline V gene (reference sequence). The V and J ends lost 0 bases and 5 bases respectively, with 14 bases between them. The CDR3 length is 15 residues. CDR3 bases: TGTGCCAGCAGTTTATCGTGGAGGGGTTCCCACGAGCAGTACTTC. This codes for CASSLSWRGSHEQYF.

V is TRBV7-9 and J is TRBJ2-3; weak D call: TRBD2 (5 bases). V shed 5 bases and J shed 0 bases, with 12 bases lying between them. Germline values: CDR1 SEHNR, CDR2 FQNEAQ (reference sequence). The CDR3 extends over 15 amino acids. Written as DNA, the CDR3 is TGTGCCAGCAGCCTGACTAACGCGAGCACAGATACGCAGTATTTT. Residues: CASSLTNASTDTQYF.

This clone was observed a few times. The sample carries other DNA sequences with the same CDR3. This chain uses TRBV19 with TRBJ2-7, with no clear D. CDR3 length equals 13 residues. The V end was cut by 3 bases, the J end by 4 bases, with 10 bases between. The V gene's germline CDR1 is LNHDA and CDR2 SQIVND (reference sequence). In DNA, the CDR3 is TGTGCCAGTAGTATCGGTGAGCTATACGAGCAGTACTTC. Protein product: CASSIGELYEQYF. The variable domain in full, completed from reference TRBV19 and TRBJ2-7, reads DGGITQSPKYLFRKEGQNVTLSCEQNLNHDAMYWYRQDPGQGLRLIYYSQIVNDFQKGDIAEGYSVSREKKESFPLTVTSAQKNPTAFYLCASSIGELYEQYFGPGTRLTVT.

The genes are TRBV5-1 and TRBJ2-7; 8 bases line up with TRBD2. With V trimmed by 0 bases and J by 3 bases, 8 bases remained unmatched. In germline, CDR1 is SGHRS, CDR2 YFSETQ. The CDR3 loop spans 16 amino acids. The DNA for the CDR3 is TGCGCCAGCAGCTTGGTTTCCGGGACTAGTGGCTACGAGCAGTACTTC. Translated, it gives CASSLVSGTSGYEQYF.

The gene calls are TRBV5-4 and TRBJ1-4; no clear D. The length of the CDR3 is 14 residues. The ends were cut back, 0 bases at V and 10 bases at J, with 13 bases in the middle. Germline CDR1 is SGHNT and CDR2 is YYREEE (reference sequence). The CDR3 region is CASSLVQEDGKLFF. The CDR3, as DNA: TGTGCCAGCAGCTTGGTCCAGGAGGATGGAAAACTGTTTTTT.

The chain uses TRBV2 and TRBJ2-5; TRBD2 is a possible D gene (5 bases). The J call may be wrong; the DNA end is better matched by TRBJ2-7. The germline CDR1 and CDR2 sequences are SNHLY and FYNNEI. This CDR3 has 14 amino acids. The CDR3 loop is CAGRRDQGSYEQYF. CDR3 nucleotide sequence: TGTGCCGGGAGAAGGGATCAAGGCTCCTACGAGCAGTACTTC.

The V call is TRBV7-9, the J call TRBJ2-1; tentatively, D is TRBD2 (6 bases). Germline CDR1 is SEHNR and CDR2 is FQNEAQ (reference sequence). This CDR3 contains 14 residues. Trimming removed 2 bases from V and 10 bases from J, with 15 bases in between. CDR3 coding DNA: TGTGCCAGCAGCTTATTTTCGGGAGAAGGGGAGCAGTTCTTC. It codes for CASSLFSGEGEQFF.

The table lists this clone with a few counts. The chain is built from TRBV9 and TRBJ2-1; TRBD2 aligns across 14 bases. The ends lost 4 bases at V and 0 bases at J; junction bases unmatched: 9. CDR1 and CDR2 from the germline V gene are SGDLS and YYNGEE. The CDR3 contains 19 residues. This CDR3 reads CASSPRGTSGGTSYNEQFF. CDR3 nucleotides: TGTGCCAGCAGCCCTAGAGGGACTAGCGGGGGCACCTCCTACAATGAGCAGTTCTTC.

The chain employs TRBV7-6 and TRBJ2-4, with 8 bases matching TRBD1. The CDR3 covers 15 residues. Unmatched junction bases numbered 11, after V lost 4 bases and J lost 9 bases. In germline, CDR1 is SGHVS, CDR2 FNYEAQ. In nucleotides, the CDR3 is TGTGCCAGCAGCTCCTCGACAGGGGTCGTGGGCATTCAGTACTTC. It translates to CASSSSTGVVGIQYF.

This sequence joins TRBV6-1 and TRBJ2-1, with 11 bases fitting TRBD2. This CDR3 contains 15 residues. Germline V gene sequence: CDR1 MNHNS, CDR2 SASEGT. The trim removed 3 bases at V and 5 bases at J, leaving 3 bases unmatched. The CDR3 bases are TGTGCCAGCAGTGACGGGACTAGCGGACACAATGAGCAGTTCTTC. Amino acids: CASSDGTSGHNEQFF.

The V gene is TRBV19, the J gene TRBJ2-1; D is perhaps TRBD2 (7 bases). Germline CDR1 is LNHDA and CDR2 is SQIVND (reference sequence). V lost 7 bases, J lost 8 bases, and 18 bases lay in between. The CDR3 extends over 14 amino acids. The CDR3 DNA is TGTGCCAGTACCAATCGGGGGGCAGAGGATGAGCAGTTCTTC. Residues: CASTNRGAEDEQFF.

The rearrangement links TRBV5-6 to TRBJ2-3, with D possibly matching TRBD1 (6 bases). Trimming removed 0 bases at V and 4 bases at J, with 9 bases between. This CDR3 region has 14 residues. Per the germline V gene, CDR1 is SGHDT and CDR2 is YYEEEE. The CDR3 nucleotides read TGTGCCAGCAGCTTGGAACAGGGTGCAGATACGCAGTATTTT. Its translation: CASSLEQGADTQYF.

The J gene is TRBJ2-7, the V gene TRBV6-5; TRBD2 matches 12 bases. Losses at the gene ends were 4 bases for V and 2 bases for J; bases not matched to a gene: 3. In germline, CDR1 is MNHEY, CDR2 SVGAGI. The CDR3 spans 15 residues. The CDR3 DNA sequence: TGTGCCAGCAGTTCGGGACTAGCGGGCCCCTACGAGCAGTACTTC. This gives the protein CASSSGLAGPYEQYF.

The V gene is TRBV7-8, the J gene TRBJ2-7; weak D call: TRBD2 (6 bases). The germline CDR1 and CDR2 sequences are SGHVS and FQNEAQ. The V gene lost 5 bases and the J gene lost 0 bases, with 17 bases spanning the gap. The CDR3 consists of 16 residues. CDR3 nucleotides: TGTGCCAGCAGCGCCTGGGGGGACGGGAGCTCCTACGAGCAGTACTTC. Translation: CASSAWGDGSSYEQYF. Together with reference TRBV7-8 and TRBJ2-7, the CDR3 gives the full variable domain: GAGVSQSPRYKVAKRGQDVALRCDPISGHVSLFWYQQALGQGPEFLTYFQNEAQLDKSGLPSDRFFAERPEGSVSTLKIQRTQQEDSAVYLCASSAWGDGSSYEQYFGPGTRLTVT.

This clone was seen more than once but under ten times. The chain joins TRBV29-1 to TRBJ2-1; TRBD2 matches 7 bases. From germline, CDR1 is SQVTM and CDR2 ANQGSEA. The J segment lost 0 bases and the V segment lost 6 bases, leaving 5 bases of the junction unmatched. The CDR3 consists of 14 residues. The CDR3: CSVRTRGSYNEQFF. The DNA of the CDR3 is TGCAGCGTCAGGACTAGAGGCTCCTACAATGAGCAGTTCTTC.

This clone showed up just a few times. V usage is TRBV12-5 and J usage is TRBJ2-6, with a possible D match to TRBD2 (6 bases). CDR1 LGHNT and CDR2 FRNRAP come from the germline V gene. The CDR3 runs 14 residues. V gave up 4 bases and J gave up 4 bases, with 8 bases separating them. CDR3 amino acids: CASGSGVGANVLTF. DNA of the CDR3: TGTGCTAGTGGTTCGGGGGTGGGGGCCAACGTCCTGACTTTC.

CDR3 nucleotides: TGTGCCAGCAGCGGCCGACTAGCCGGGACCCAGTACTTC. Encoded protein: CASSGRLAGTQYF. J is TRBJ2-5 and V is TRBV2, with 7 nucleotides matching TRBD2. The CDR3 length is 13 residues. V shed 6 bases and J 7 bases; nucleotides not matched to a gene: 8. Germline CDR1 SNHLY, CDR2 FYNNEI.

The rearrangement joins TRBV7-9 to TRBJ2-1; no definite D call. The V gene lost 6 bases and the J gene lost 5 bases, with 11 bases spanning the gap. The CDR3 is made up of 13 amino acids. CDR1 and CDR2 from the germline V gene are SEHNR and FQNEAQ (reference sequence). CDR3 DNA: TGTGCCAGCAGTCCGTCCCACAACAATGAGCAGTTCTTC. It yields the protein CASSPSHNNEQFF. The full variable domain, completed using reference TRBV7-9 and TRBJ2-1, is DTGVSQNPRHKITKRGQNVTFRCDPISEHNRLYWYRQTLGQGPEFLTYFQNEAQLEKSRLLSDRFSAERPKGSFSTLEIQRTEQGDSAMYLCASSPSHNNEQFFGPGTRLTVL.

This rearrangement joins TRBV29-1 to TRBJ2-7; 10 bases are shared with TRBD1. After removal of 7 bases from V and 6 bases from J, the junction contained 18 bases not matched to a gene. Germline lookup yields CDR1 SQVTM and CDR2 ANQGSEA. The CDR3 contains 16 residues. CDR3 region: CSASPRDRGYFAEQYF. The CDR3 DNA reads as TGCAGCGCCTCCCCCCGGGACAGGGGATACTTCGCCGAGCAGTACTTC.